The 24 T cell receptor beta chains below come from one sample, sequenced in a study of blood T cells in healthy people across ages. Through a sample-barcoded 5' primer and a J-beta primer mix, a second PCR was run for roughly 6 to 12 cycles. From the 5' RACE reads, TCRdb called clonotypes with MiXCR, one entry per CDR3 protein. The repertoire includes 890,000 or so distinct CDR3 sequences, around 62% of them detected once, and roughly a quarter sits in the top ten. The specimen sequenced was blood. The source is a man under 40 in good health.

V and J are TRBV20-1 and TRBJ2-1; either TRBD1 or TRBD2 may fit D (5 bases each). Per the germline V gene, CDR1 is DFQATT and CDR2 is SNEGSKA (reference sequence). The CDR3 runs to 15 residues. Trimming removed 3 bases at V and 5 bases at J, with 17 bases between. CDR3 in DNA: TGCAGTGCTAGTGCTACCCGGGACGGAAACAATGAGCAGTTCTTC. This gives the protein CSASATRDGNNEQFF.

Comments on this clonotype: A read error may be the cause here, since a much bigger clone is one base away. The chain has TRBV11-2 and TRBJ2-1; 13 bases line up with TRBD2. There are 16 residues in the CDR3. V trimming: 1 base; J trimming: 9 bases; junction bases outside the gene matches: 6. Germline V CDR1 and CDR2: SGHAT, FQNNGV. CDR3 loop: CASSLGGLAGAGEQFF. Here the CDR3 DNA reads TGTGCCAGCAGCTTAGGAGGACTAGCGGGGGCCGGTGAGCAGTTCTTC.

The rearrangement joins TRBV27 to TRBJ2-3; 7 bases agree with TRBD1. The CDR3 is 16 amino acids. V lost 4 bases, J lost 5 bases, and 12 bases stayed unmatched. CDR1 and CDR2 from the germline V gene are MNHEY and SMNVEV (reference sequence). CDR3 sequence reads: CASSSLQGPTLDTQYF. CDR3 coding DNA: TGTGCCAGCAGTTCACTACAGGGGCCCACGTTAGATACGCAGTATTTT.

The chain recombines TRBV2 with TRBJ2-1, with D tentatively TRBD2 (5 bases). Germline loops: CDR1 SNHLY, CDR2 FYNNEI. Trimming removed 5 bases from V and 0 bases from J, with 14 bases in between. CDR3 size: 16 residues. CDR3 sequence: CASSQRRDSSYNEQFF. The CDR3 coding sequence is TGTGCCAGCAGTCAACGACGGGATAGCTCCTACAATGAGCAGTTCTTC.

This clonotype was found once. The genes are TRBV7-3 and TRBJ2-6; 11 bases align to TRBD1. Germline assignment: CDR1 SGHTA and CDR2 FQGTGA. After removal of 10 bases from V and 2 bases from J, the junction contained 4 bases not matched to a gene. This CDR3 region has 15 residues. The CDR3 sequence is CATGQGATGANVLTF. CDR3 DNA sequence: TGTGCCACCGGACAGGGGGCAACTGGGGCCAACGTCCTGACTTTC.

V is TRBV6-2 or TRBV6-3 and J is TRBJ2-2; D is uncertain. CDR1 and CDR2 from the germline V gene are MNHEY and SVGEGT. V shed 6 bases and J shed 6 bases, with 8 bases lying between them. The CDR3 spans 12 residues. This CDR3 reads CASSLQSGELFF. The CDR3 DNA reads as TGTGCCAGCAGCCTACAGTCCGGGGAGCTGTTTTTT.

There are a few counts of this clonotype. The V gene is TRBV6-5, the J gene TRBJ2-1; 9 nucleotides match TRBD2. Germline V CDR1 and CDR2: MNHEY, SVGAGI. The CDR3 spans 14 residues. V shed 7 bases, J shed 9 bases, and the junction held 10 bases outside the gene matches. CDR3 loop: CASTVSAGGPEQFF. DNA of the CDR3: TGTGCCAGCACGGTTTCTGCGGGGGGGCCTGAGCAGTTCTTC.

This chain connects TRBV4-3 to TRBJ1-5, with TRBD1 matching over 8 bases. Trimming at V came to 4 bases and at J to 0 bases, leaving 8 bases not matched to a gene. From germline, CDR1 is LGHNA and CDR2 YSLEER. The CDR3 is 17 residues long. CDR3: CASSPGQGRDSNQPQHF. CDR3 nucleotides: TGCGCCAGCAGCCCCGGACAGGGCAGGGATAGCAATCAGCCCCAGCATTTT.

The CDR3: CATRPGAYSYNEQFF. The CDR3 DNA reads as TGTGCCACACGCCCAGGGGCATACTCCTACAATGAGCAGTTCTTC. V gene TRBV15 combines with J gene TRBJ2-1, with TRBD1 as a possible D gene (6 bases). V lost 9 bases, J lost 0 bases, and 15 bases lay in between. The germline gives CDR1 LNHNV, CDR2 YYDKDF (reference sequence). This CDR3 spans 15 amino acids.

The V gene is TRBV27, the J gene TRBJ2-4; 7 bases match TRBD1. The DNA end is a closer match to TRBJ2-7, so the J assignment may be wrong. The CDR3 consists of 15 residues. Germline V gene data show CDR1 as MNHEY and CDR2 as SMNVEV (reference sequence). The DNA for the CDR3 is TGTGCCAGCAGTAACAGGGGCTACGTGGGGTACGAGCAGTACTTC. This gives the protein CASSNRGYVGYEQYF.

V is TRBV6-5 and J is TRBJ2-1; 8 bases fit TRBD2. Germline CDR1 and CDR2: MNHEY and SVGAGI. Germline trimming cut 6 bases from V and 3 bases from J; bases unmatched to any gene: 7. CDR3 length equals 15 residues. CDR3: CASSLPLAGYNEQFF. The CDR3 nucleotides are TGTGCCAGCAGCCTCCCTCTAGCGGGCTACAATGAGCAGTTCTTC.

This chain links TRBV13 with TRBJ2-5; 7 bases align to TRBD2. The germline V gene encodes CDR1 PRHDT and CDR2 FYEKMQ (reference sequence). V trimming: 0 bases; J trimming: 2 bases; junction bases outside the gene matches: 6. The CDR3 totals 16 residues. For the CDR3, the DNA is TGTGCCAGCAGCTTAGGCCTACGGACTAGTCAAGAGACCCAGTACTTC. Protein: CASSLGLRTSQETQYF. The variable domain in full, completed from reference TRBV13 and TRBJ2-5, reads AAGVIQSPRHLIKEKRETATLKCYPIPRHDTVYWYQQGPGQDPQFLISFYEKMQSDKGSIPDRFSAQQFSDYHSELNMSSLELGDSALYFCASSLGLRTSQETQYFGPGTRLLVL.

This rearrangement joins TRBV9 to TRBJ1-2, with D unresolved. Deletions cut 6 bases from V and 7 bases from J, with 10 bases between. Looked up from germline, CDR1 is SGDLS and CDR2 is YYNGEE. CDR3 length: 11 residues. The CDR3: CASITLGGYTF. For the CDR3, the DNA is TGTGCCAGCATTACCCTGGGTGGCTACACCTTC.

This clonotype was observed once. V gene TRBV7-2 combines with J gene TRBJ2-7; no firm D call. The CDR3 loop spans 13 amino acids. The V end lost 1 base, the J end lost 7 bases, and 11 bases lay between the germline ends. The V gene's germline CDR1 is SGHTA and CDR2 FQGNSA. This CDR3 is CASSLEYIGEQYF. The CDR3 DNA reads TGTGCCAGCAGCTTAGAGTACATCGGGGAGCAGTACTTC.

The V and J genes are TRBV5-1 and TRBJ2-5; D gene uncertain. The CDR3 spans 15 residues. Germline CDR1 reads SGHRS; CDR2 reads YFSETQ. Trimming left V 2 bases short and J 0 bases short, with 11 bases between. DNA for the CDR3: TGCGCCAGCAGCTTTGGTAGGGCCTACCAAGAGACCCAGTACTTC. Translated, it gives CASSFGRAYQETQYF. The variable domain in full, with the rest retrieved from reference TRBV5-1 and TRBJ2-5, is KAGVTQTPRYLIKTRGQQVTLSCSPISGHRSVSWYQQTPGQGLQFLFEYFSETQRNKGNFPGRFSGRQFSNSRSEMNVSTLELGDSALYLCASSFGRAYQETQYFGPGTRLLVL.

This sequence joins TRBV20-1 and TRBJ2-3; no clear D gene. The CDR3 sequence is 15 residues long. The ends were cut back, 2 bases at V and 0 bases at J, with 12 bases in the middle. The germline V gene encodes CDR1 DFQATT and CDR2 SNEGSKA (reference sequence). In nucleotides, the CDR3 is TGCAGTGCTAGAAAGACTGCGTCTAGCACAGATACGCAGTATTTT. Its protein product is CSARKTASSTDTQYF.

V usage is TRBV19 and J usage is TRBJ2-5; 9 nucleotides align to TRBD1. Germline CDR1 reads LNHDA; CDR2 reads SQIVND (reference sequence). The CDR3 contains 16 residues. V was clipped by 5 bases and J by 5 bases; unmatched bases: 12. CDR3 sequence reads: CASSLGQGLARETQYF. CDR3 nucleotide sequence: TGTGCCAGTAGTCTGGGACAGGGACTTGCCAGGGAGACCCAGTACTTC.

V gene TRBV10-3 combines with J gene TRBJ2-7; 9 positions match TRBD1. CDR1 and CDR2 from the germline V gene are ENHRY and SYGVKD. CDR3 size: 14 residues. Losses at the gene ends were 8 bases for V and 2 bases for J; bases not matched to a gene: 7. CDR3 DNA sequence: TGTGCCATCCACGACGGGACAGGGACCTACGAGCAGTACTTC. This translates into CAIHDGTGTYEQYF.

The rearrangement uses TRBV15 and TRBJ2-7, with D possibly TRBD2 on 6 matching bases. The CDR3 has 13 amino acids. Germline V gene data show CDR1 as LNHNV and CDR2 as YYDKDF (reference sequence). V was clipped by 9 bases and J by 10 bases, with 22 bases between them. The CDR3 DNA reads TGTGCCACTAGCGCCGAGTATCGGACTACTCAGTACTTC. Its protein product is CATSAEYRTTQYF.

For this clonotype: A junction end diverges from the germline sequence, so it may reflect a read error. This rearrangement joins TRBV2 to TRBJ2-5; 8 nucleotides agree with TRBD1. Germline loops: CDR1 SNHLY, CDR2 FYNNEI. The CDR3 runs 17 residues. The CDR3, as DNA: TGTGTCAGCAGTCCCCCTAAATACAGGGGGGTACAAGAGACCCAGTACTTC. It yields the protein CVSSPPKYRGVQETQYF.

This clonotype was counted only a few times. The rearrangement uses TRBV20-1 and TRBJ1-1; possible D gene TRBD1, 5 bases. Germline V lookup: CDR1 DFQATT, CDR2 SNEGSKA (reference sequence). The CDR3 totals 13 residues. Trimming removed 5 bases at V and 4 bases at J, with 14 bases between. The CDR3 protein is CSALPGKGTEAFF. The CDR3 nucleotides are TGCAGTGCTTTGCCAGGGAAGGGCACTGAAGCTTTCTTT.

The chain uses TRBV4-3 and TRBJ1-1; D unresolved. The CDR3 totals 13 residues. Trimming pared 1 base from V and 11 bases from J, leaving 14 bases between. CDR1 and CDR2 (germline): LGHNA, YSLEER. The CDR3 spells CASSQARRTDAFF. CDR3 DNA sequence: TGCGCCAGCAGCCAAGCGAGAAGAACAGATGCTTTCTTT.

This clonotype showed up just once. The V and J genes are TRBV4-3 and TRBJ2-3, with 9 bases that match TRBD1. This CDR3 region has 15 residues. CDR1 is LGHNA and CDR2 is YSLEER in the germline V gene. With 8 bases clipped from V and 6 bases from J, the junction kept 12 bases outside the gene matches. CDR3 nucleotides: TGCGCCAGCGGCTGGTCGGACAGGGGCGCGGATACGCAGTATTTT. It codes for CASGWSDRGADTQYF.

The CDR3 sequence: CASSAVFSGGDTQYF. The CDR3 DNA reads TGTGCCAGCAGCGCAGTATTTTCAGGAGGGGATACGCAGTATTTT. The rearrangement links TRBV5-6 to TRBJ2-3, with D tentatively TRBD2 (6 bases). Germline lookup yields CDR1 SGHDT and CDR2 YYEEEE. CDR3 size: 15 residues. V was trimmed by 4 bases and J by 6 bases, leaving 18 bases between them.